This T cell receptor beta chain emerged from a study of blood T cell repertoires in COVID-19. Turning to the study itself: Samples taken during acute and convalescent COVID-19 were collected in the United States, Italy and Spain. Sample material is recorded as cDNA or gDNA derived from T cells, B-cell-depleted T cells, or PBMCs.

The CDR3 is made up of 14 amino acids. CDR1 is SGHDT and CDR2 is YYEEEE in the germline V gene. V was pared by 5 bases and J by 5 bases, with 16 bases between. In the original processing: From reference gene primer amplification, estimates of nucleated cell counts were derived. Some clones are missing from TCRdb's copy, which holds only in-frame ones; the method was immunoSEQ multiplex PCR. That table is the source of V, J and clone size, and D and trimming were worked out from the DNA. This sample has about 240,000 clones; about 86% occur once, and the top ten carry approximately 10%. In its sample, this clone was seen once.

The origin of this receptor is a woman aged 80 or over with acute or convalescent COVID-19. The chain employs TRBV5-6 and TRBJ1-1; D is uncertain. Sequencing used peripheral blood. CDR3 nucleotide sequence: TGTGCCAGCAGTATGGTGGGGAGAGGTACTGAAGCTTTCTTT. Translation gives CASSMVGRGTEAFF.